This TCR beta chain comes out of a study of control samples from healthy donors and cancer patients. The V gene's germline CDR1 is LNHDA and CDR2 SQIVND (reference sequence). With 5 bases clipped from V and 2 bases from J, the junction kept 3 bases outside the gene matches. CDR3 size: 14 residues. Here immunoSEQ multiplex PCR was the method, and the copy in TCRdb shows in-frame clones only, minus some. The sample lists roughly 450,000 clones, 75% to 95% occurring once. This clonotype originated in a man aged 35-49 years with head and neck cancer. The rearrangement uses TRBV19 and TRBJ2-7, with 10 bases that match TRBD1. The sample comprised PBMCs. CDR3: CASSLGTGAYEQYF. As DNA, the CDR3 is TGTGCCAGTAGTTTGGGGACAGGGGCCTACGAGCAGTACTTC.